This TCR beta chain was observed in a study of OX40 agonist ivuxolimab in advanced cancers. Generated by immunoSEQ multiplex PCR, the TCRdb table keeps only in-frame clones and is missing some. Among some 76,000 clones listed, 92% were seen once. The V end was cut by 1 base, the J end by 2 bases, with 9 bases between. This CDR3 comprises 14 residues. From germline, CDR1 is SGHTA and CDR2 FQGNSA. The J gene is TRBJ2-7, the V gene TRBV7-2; D not certain. The TCR comes from an adult with an advanced solid tumor such as melanoma, head and neck, liver or kidney cancer. The starting material was CD4+ or CD8+ T cells sorted from blood, obtained in a trial of the OX40 agonist ivuxolimab. CDR3 nucleotides: TGTGCCAGCAGCTTAGGCCCAGGAACCTACGAGCAGTACTTC. This translates into CASSLGPGTYEQYF.